The sequence of this TCR beta chain was determined in a study of T cells expressing NK-cell markers. TCRdb re-called the 5' RACE reads; one entry per CDR3 protein, DNA not given. The sample's table shows fewer than 300,000 distinct CDR3 sequences. As regards this clonotype: The antigen is undetermined.

Whole-study findings and limits: There were a handful of donors in whom these clonotypes also led the CD3+CD56-NKG2C+ fraction. About six donors carried dominant NKG2C+ clonotypes that made up roughly 1.0-8% of their CD8+ T cells.

The CDR3 consists of 16 residues. The germline gives CDR1 MGHDK, CDR2 SYGVNS. The sequencing input was blood T cells: a sorted CD56 or NKG2C T cell subset, CD4+ or CD8+ T cells, or bulk PBMC T cells (not recorded which). This chain joins TRBV25-1 and TRBJ2-1; absent DNA, TCRdb's TRBD2 call cannot be checked. This sequence originates from a woman between 18 and 70 years old in good health. The CDR3 region is CASSEPGLAGRNEQFF.